A selection of T cell receptor beta chains follows, all from one sample in a study of cytomegalovirus exposure and HLA in healthy donors. Clones were read by immunoSEQ multiplex PCR, and TCRdb kept only the in-frame ones, dropping some. The table has over 85,000 clones, approximately 94% seen once. The sequenced material came from PBMCs. These receptors all come from a woman between 25 and 40 years old in good health and CMV-seropositive. Each CDR3 is given with its conserved first and last residue. The order of the fields is V gene, D gene, J gene, clone size, CDR3 protein, CDR3 DNA. D genes are given only for firm matches. A clone size is listed for some rows: how often the clone was seen (once, few, many), or a class if it is expanded.

TRBV27,NA,TRBJ2-7,NA,CASRSIRTAYEQYF,TGTGCCAGCAGGTCGATCCGGACAGCCTACGAGCAGTACTTC
TRBV19,TRBD2,TRBJ2-1,NA,CASTRLAGGNEQFF,TGTGCCAGTACTCGGCTAGCGGGAGGTAATGAGCAGTTCTTC
TRBV7-6,TRBD2,TRBJ2-1,NA,CASSPTSLAGGPGAYNEQFF,TGTGCCAGCAGCCCGACGAGCCTAGCGGGAGGGCCTGGTGCCTACAATGAGCAGTTCTTC
TRBV7-9,NA,TRBJ1-3,NA,CASSVQANSGNTIYF,TGTGCCAGCAGCGTACAGGCTAACTCTGGAAACACCATATATTTT
TRBV19,TRBD2,TRBJ2-1,NA,CASSFRTSGRGSSYNEQFF,TGTGCCAGTAGTTTCCGGACTAGCGGGAGGGGTAGCTCCTACAATGAGCAGTTCTTC
TRBV6-5,NA,TRBJ2-5,NA,CASHRGFGETQYF,TGTGCCTCCCACCGAGGGTTCGGAGAGACCCAGTACTTC
TRBV12-5,NA,TRBJ2-3,NA,CASGAGYTDTQYF,TGTGCTAGTGGAGCGGGTTACACAGATACGCAGTATTTT
TRBV29-1,TRBD2,TRBJ2-7,NA,CSVALAGREQYF,TGCAGCGTAGCACTAGCGGGAAGGGAGCAGTACTTC
TRBV7-2,TRBD2,TRBJ2-2,once,CASSLMPLGGMITGELFF,TGTGCCAGCAGCTTAATGCCGTTGGGGGGGATGATTACCGGGGAGCTGTTTTTT
TRBV11-2,NA,TRBJ1-1,NA,CASSLVVEAFF,TGCGCCAGCAGCTTAGTAGTGGAAGCTTTCTTT
TRBV18,NA,TRBJ2-2,NA,CASSPWETGELFF,TGTGCCAGCTCACCATGGGAGACCGGGGAGCTGTTTTTT
TRBV7-9,NA,TRBJ2-1,NA,CASSNSGGNEQFF,TGTGCCAGCAGCAATAGCGGCGGCAATGAGCAGTTCTTC
TRBV7-9,NA,TRBJ1-5,NA,CASSPGEGGRGQPQHF,TGTGCCAGCAGCCCAGGAGAGGGAGGCCGGGGGCAGCCCCAGCATTTT
TRBV4-3,TRBD2,TRBJ2-1,NA,CASSQLRRGLAGFGSYNEQFF,TGCGCCAGCAGCCAACTCCGGAGAGGACTAGCGGGATTTGGGTCCTACAATGAGCAGTTCTTC